This passage covers 2 T cell receptor beta chains from one sample sequenced in a study of OX40 agonist ivuxolimab in advanced cancers. Receptor libraries were prepared by the immunoSEQ multiplex PCR assay. This is the immuneACCESS table as TCRdb keeps it, with only in-frame sequences that have V and J called. A part of the clones is gone; compared with another copy, unresolved V genes explain less than half, and the rest is unexplained. In all, the sample holds 70,000 to 100,000 clones, and around nine tenths of those were seen once. Of the sample, roughly 0.38% falls within the top ten clones. The material sequenced was CD4+ or CD8+ T cells sorted from blood, taken in a trial of the OX40 agonist ivuxolimab. The receptors originated from an adult with an advanced solid tumor such as melanoma, head and neck, liver or kidney cancer.

The chain recombines TRBV18 with TRBJ1-1; weak D call: TRBD1 (5 bases). Trimming removed 3 bases at V and 0 bases at J, with 14 bases between. Germline lookup yields CDR1 KGHSH and CDR2 LQKENI. This CDR3 region has 16 residues. CDR3 in amino acids: CASSPPGGFMNTEAFF. CDR3 sequence (DNA): TGTGCCAGCTCACCTCCCGGGGGATTTATGAACACTGAAGCTTTCTTT.

This chain connects TRBV5-4 to TRBJ2-5; the D gene is possibly TRBD2 (6 bases). V shed 0 bases and J shed 5 bases, with 20 bases lying between them. CDR3 length: 17 amino acids. Germline loops: CDR1 SGHNT, CDR2 YYREEE (reference sequence). The CDR3 is CASSLDLSASARETQYF. The CDR3 bases are TGTGCCAGCAGCTTGGATCTTTCTGCTAGCGCCAGGGAGACCCAGTACTTC.